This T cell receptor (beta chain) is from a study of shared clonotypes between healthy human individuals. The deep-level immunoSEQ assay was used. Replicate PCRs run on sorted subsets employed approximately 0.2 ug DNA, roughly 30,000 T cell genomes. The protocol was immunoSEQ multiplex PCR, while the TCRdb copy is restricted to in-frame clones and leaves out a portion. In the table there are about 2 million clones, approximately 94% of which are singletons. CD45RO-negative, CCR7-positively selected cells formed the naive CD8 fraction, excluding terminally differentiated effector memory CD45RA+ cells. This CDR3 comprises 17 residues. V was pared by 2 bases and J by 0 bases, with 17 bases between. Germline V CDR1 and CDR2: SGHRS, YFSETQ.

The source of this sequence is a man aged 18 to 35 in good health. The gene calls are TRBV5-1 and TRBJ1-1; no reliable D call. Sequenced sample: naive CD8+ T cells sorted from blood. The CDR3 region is CASSFGLGGLMNTEAFF. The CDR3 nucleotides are TGCGCCAGCAGCTTCGGCCTGGGCGGGCTAATGAACACTGAAGCTTTCTTT.